The 32 T cell receptor beta chains listed next were all sequenced from one sample in a study of spatial heterogeneity in lung cancer. Sample time point: sample taken at primary tumor resection. TCRdb itself ran the 5' RACE reads through MiXCR, one entry per CDR3 protein. The repertoire holds over 50,000 distinct CDR3 sequences, with approximately 6% as singletons. The starting material was PBMCs, obtained at surgery. These receptors originate from a female donor with early-stage non-small cell lung cancer.

This clonotype appeared a few times. The chain employs TRBV6-5 and TRBJ2-6; D ambiguous. The V end was cut by 5 bases, the J end by 0 bases, with 8 bases between. Looked up from germline, CDR1 is MNHEY and CDR2 is SVGAGI. The CDR3 runs to 15 residues. CDR3 nucleotide sequence: TGTGCCAGCAGTCATGAGTTCTCTGGGGCCAACGTCCTGACTTTC. This encodes CASSHEFSGANVLTF.

In its sample, this clonotype was seen many times. J is TRBJ2-2 and V is TRBV7-3; D call uncertain. V lost 0 bases and J lost 0, with 5 bases in between. The CDR3 extends over 15 amino acids. Germline CDR1 reads SGHTA; CDR2 reads FQGTGA. The CDR3 sequence is CASSLTAPNTGELFF. The DNA for the CDR3 is TGTGCCAGCAGCTTAACAGCGCCGAACACCGGGGAGCTGTTTTTT.

J is TRBJ2-7 and V is TRBV14, with D unresolved. The length of the CDR3 is 13 residues. Deletions cut 3 bases from V and 2 bases from J, with 8 bases between. Germline assignment: CDR1 SGHDN and CDR2 FVKESK. CDR3 residues: CASSHQHTYEQYF. The CDR3 DNA sequence: TGTGCCAGCAGCCACCAGCATACCTACGAGCAGTACTTC.

This clonotype appeared many times. The chain combines TRBV11-1 with TRBJ2-1; D ambiguous. From germline, CDR1 is SGHAT and CDR2 FQDESV (reference sequence). V was cut by 3 bases and J by 10 bases, with 10 bases left in between. The length of the CDR3 is 12 residues. This chain's CDR3 is CASSLGIQEQFF. CDR3 sequence (DNA): TGTGCCAGCAGCTTGGGGATTCAGGAGCAGTTCTTC.

V and J are TRBV20-1 and TRBJ1-5; D gene ambiguous. Per germline, CDR1 DFQATT and CDR2 SNEGSKA (reference sequence). V was pared by 5 bases and J by 0 bases, with 11 bases between. CDR3 length: 14 residues. Written as DNA, the CDR3 is TGCAGTGCTGTGGACGGTGATAGCAATCAGCCCCAGCATTTT. Its protein is CSAVDGDSNQPQHF.

In this sample, this clonotype turned up many times. J is TRBJ1-4 and V is TRBV19; D may be TRBD1 (6 bases). The length of the CDR3 is 13 residues. Per the germline V gene, CDR1 is LNHDA and CDR2 is SQIVND (reference sequence). V was trimmed by 6 bases and J by 6 bases, leaving 11 bases between them. CDR3 sequence (DNA): TGTGCCAGTAGCCGGGACAAACATGAAAAACTGTTTTTT. Translating it yields CASSRDKHEKLFF. The whole variable domain, remainder taken from reference TRBV19 and TRBJ1-4, is DGGITQSPKYLFRKEGQNVTLSCEQNLNHDAMYWYRQDPGQGLRLIYYSQIVNDFQKGDIAEGYSVSREKKESFPLTVTSAQKNPTAFYLCASSRDKHEKLFFGSGTQLSVL.

This clonotype showed up many times. The chain uses TRBV11-2 and TRBJ1-5; a possible D gene is TRBD1 (6 bases). CDR1 is SGHAT, CDR2 FQNNGV, per germline. Trimming cost V 3 bases and J 1 base, with 10 bases left between them. This CDR3 comprises 15 residues. This CDR3 reads CASSLTRGSNQPQHF. CDR3 bases: TGTGCCAGCAGCTTGACCAGGGGAAGCAATCAGCCCCAGCATTTT.

This clonotype has just a few counts. V gene TRBV5-1 combines with J gene TRBJ1-1, with TRBD1 matching 11 bases. The CDR3 has 17 residues. Germline V CDR1 and CDR2: SGHRS, YFSETQ. J gave up 0 bases and V 4 bases, and 8 bases lay outside the gene matches. CDR3 nucleotides: TGCGCCAGCAGCCCCGGACAGGGGGCGAAAATGAACACTGAAGCTTTCTTT. Translated: CASSPGQGAKMNTEAFF.

This clonotype was seen only a few times. The chain carries TRBV7-3 and TRBJ1-3; D unresolved. Germline CDR1 and CDR2: SGHTA and FQGTGA. CDR3 length: 13 amino acids. Trimming pared 1 base from V and 4 bases from J, leaving 5 bases between. The CDR3 protein is CASSLSRGNTIYF. Written as DNA, the CDR3 is TGTGCCAGCAGCTTAAGCAGAGGAAACACCATATATTTT.

This clonotype was counted many times. The chain joins TRBV7-2 to TRBJ2-7; TRBD1 agrees at 7 bases. The CDR3 loop spans 16 amino acids. Germline V CDR1 and CDR2: SGHTA, FQGNSA. Germline trimming cut 4 bases from V and 0 bases from J; bases unmatched to any gene: 9. The CDR3 DNA reads TGTGCCAGCAGCTCCGGACAGGTGTACGCCTCCTACGAGCAGTACGTC. It yields the protein CASSSGQVYASYEQYV.

This clonotype occurred many times. This rearrangement joins TRBV6-5 to TRBJ1-2; D unresolved. With 2 bases removed from V and 4 bases from J, the gap between germline ends came to 8 bases. Germline-derived CDR1 and CDR2 are MNHEY and SVGAGI. The CDR3 contains 13 residues. The CDR3, as DNA: TGTGCCAGCAGTTACCGGCCCTCCTATGGCTACACCTTC. This encodes CASSYRPSYGYTF.

With respect to this clonotype: Being one base from a much bigger clone, this may be a read error. Written as DNA, the CDR3 is TGTGCCAGCAGTCCTGTTGTAGGGGCCTACAATGAGCAGTCCTTC. Its protein product is CASSPVVGAYNEQSF. V and J are TRBV28 and TRBJ2-1; D perhaps matches TRBD1 (5 bases). The germline V gene has CDR1 MDHEN and CDR2 SYDVKM. The CDR3 loop spans 15 amino acids.

Comment on this clonotype: One end of the junction is discordant with germline, which a read error may explain. The chain couples TRBV20-1 to TRBJ2-5; 8 bases map to TRBD1. CDR1 DFQATT and CDR2 SNEGSKA come from the germline V gene (reference sequence). The CDR3 loop spans 14 amino acids. DNA of the CDR3: TGCAGTGCTAGAGATTCCAGGGGGCTGGAGACCCAGAACTTC. This sequence encodes CSARDSRGLETQNF.

This clonotype was observed many times. V is TRBV7-2 and J is TRBJ2-5; D ambiguous. This CDR3 has 15 amino acids. Germline V gives CDR1 SGHTA, CDR2 FQGNSA. Trimming removed 1 base at V and 5 bases at J, with 14 bases between. The CDR3 DNA reads as TGTGCCAGCAGCTTAGTTTTTGGGTCTTCCGAGACCCAGTACTTC. Translation: CASSLVFGSSETQYF.

There are a few counts of this clonotype. The chain combines TRBV20-1 with TRBJ1-4, with unresolved D. V shed 3 bases and J shed 8 bases, with 16 bases lying between them. This CDR3 has 14 residues. CDR1 and CDR2 (germline): DFQATT, SNEGSKA (reference sequence). CDR3 loop: CSARRTLEGEKLFF. Written as DNA, the CDR3 is TGCAGTGCTAGGAGGACCCTGGAAGGGGAAAAACTGTTTTTT.

This chain links TRBV6-1 with TRBJ2-3; possibly TRBD2 for D (5 bases). From germline, CDR1 is MNHNS and CDR2 SASEGT. V gave up 5 bases and J gave up 2 bases, with 14 bases separating them. The CDR3 length is 15 residues. Written as DNA, the CDR3 is TGTGCCAGCAGTTCCCCCGAGCGGCACACAGATACGCAGTATTTT. It translates to CASSSPERHTDTQYF.

The CDR3 protein is CSAPRAGAAYNEQFF. The CDR3 region has the DNA TGCAGTGCACCCCGTGCGGGAGCTGCCTACAATGAGCAGTTCTTC. The chain combines TRBV20-1 with TRBJ2-1; TRBD2 aligns across 7 bases. Looked up from germline, CDR1 is DFQATT and CDR2 is SNEGSKA (reference sequence). The junction had 10 bases not matched to a gene; V was cut back by 6 bases and J by 2 bases. The CDR3 is 15 amino acids.

This clonotype was recorded many times. V usage is TRBV18 and J usage is TRBJ2-4, with 7 bases matching TRBD1. Trimming cost V 1 base and J 2 bases; bases outside gene matches: 5. CDR1 KGHSH and CDR2 LQKENI come from the germline V gene. The CDR3 extends over 16 amino acids. The CDR3 DNA is TGTGCCAGCTCACCACGACAGGGTCAGCCCAAAAACATTCAGTACTTC. Translating it yields CASSPRQGQPKNIQYF.

This clonotype came up many times. The chain employs TRBV12-5 and TRBJ1-1; 7 nucleotides agree with TRBD1. Trimming cost V 1 base and J 3 bases; bases outside gene matches: 5. The CDR3 is 15 residues long. Germline CDR1 reads LGHNT; CDR2 reads FRNRAP. CDR3 sequence reads: CASGLALTGDTEAFF. Written as DNA, the CDR3 is TGTGCTAGTGGTTTGGCCTTAACAGGGGACACTGAAGCTTTCTTT.

This clonotype was counted only a few times. The rearrangement links TRBV20-1 to TRBJ2-7; 9 nucleotides match TRBD1. Germline V gene data show CDR1 as DFQATT and CDR2 as SNEGSKA (reference sequence). Trimming removed 6 bases from V and 5 bases from J; junction bases left unmatched: 11. The CDR3 contains 14 residues. CDR3 in amino acids: CSAPRGQGRNEQYF. CDR3 bases: TGCAGTGCGCCGAGGGGACAGGGACGGAACGAGCAGTACTTC.

This clonotype was seen only a few times. This chain connects TRBV5-1 to TRBJ1-3; a weak D match, TRBD1 (6 bases). With 2 bases removed from V and 0 bases from J, the gap between germline ends came to 9 bases. The CDR3 consists of 15 residues. The germline gives CDR1 SGHRS, CDR2 YFSETQ. The CDR3 DNA is TGCGCCAGCAGCTTAACAGGGCTCTCTGGAAACACCATATATTTT. Protein product: CASSLTGLSGNTIYF.

Ten or more counts support this clonotype. The genes are TRBV19 and TRBJ2-3, with 10 bases identical to TRBD2. V was pared by 9 bases and J by 6 bases, with 9 bases of the junction left unmatched. The CDR3 has 14 amino acids. Germline loops: CDR1 LNHDA, CDR2 SQIVND (reference sequence). CDR3 loop: CASSSGGSDDTQYF. In nucleotides, the CDR3 is TGTGCCAGCTCTAGCGGGGGCTCGGATGATACGCAGTATTTT.

This clonotype was detected only a few times. J is TRBJ2-5 and V is TRBV25-1; weak D call: TRBD1 (6 bases). Germline assignment: CDR1 MGHDK and CDR2 SYGVNS. Trimming left V 4 bases short and J 1 base short, with 10 bases between. There are 14 residues in the CDR3. CDR3 in amino acids: CASSVGTFQETQYF. Here the CDR3 DNA reads TGTGCCAGCAGTGTCGGGACATTCCAAGAGACCCAGTACTTC.

This clonotype was counted only a few times. The chain has TRBV9 and TRBJ1-3, with TRBD1 as a possible D gene (5 bases). From germline, CDR1 is SGDLS and CDR2 YYNGEE. Trimming removed 4 bases at V and 2 bases at J, with 13 bases between. This CDR3 is 15 amino acids long. CDR3 bases: TGTGCCAGCAGCCCAGAAGGAGGGGCTGGAAACACCATATATTTT. Protein: CASSPEGGAGNTIYF. Full variable domain (remainder filled in from reference TRBV9 and TRBJ1-3): DSGVTQTPKHLITATGQRVTLRCSPRSGDLSVYWYQQSLDQGLQFLIQYYNGEERAKGNILERFSAQQFPDLHSELNLSSLELGDSALYFCASSPEGGAGNTIYFGEGSWLTVV.

The chain combines TRBV6-5 with TRBJ1-4; a possible D gene is TRBD1 (5 bases). The CDR3 length is 14 residues. V lost 2 bases and J 7 bases, leaving 11 bases between the germline ends. The germline V gene encodes CDR1 MNHEY and CDR2 SVGAGI. CDR3 DNA sequence: TGTGCCAGCAGTTACGACAGCTGGACTGAAAAACTGTTTTTT. This encodes CASSYDSWTEKLFF.

This clonotype was counted between two and nine times. This chain connects TRBV6-5 to TRBJ1-1; D may be TRBD1 (5 bases). The CDR3 spans 14 residues. Trimming left V 3 bases short and J 0 bases short, with 8 bases between. Germline assignment: CDR1 MNHEY and CDR2 SVGAGI. The CDR3 bases are TGTGCCAGCAGTTATGGGGCAGTGAACACTGAAGCTTTCTTT. As protein: CASSYGAVNTEAFF.

This clonotype was detected many times. This chain joins TRBV6-1 and TRBJ2-1, with D possibly being TRBD2 (6 bases). CDR3 length equals 13 residues. CDR1 is MNHNS, CDR2 SASEGT, per germline. Trimming removed 5 bases at V and 8 bases at J, with 13 bases between. CDR3 nucleotides: TGTGCCAGCAGTAAGCAGGGAGGCTATGAGCAGTTCTTC. This gives the protein CASSKQGGYEQFF.

Ten or more counts support this clonotype. The rearrangement joins TRBV10-3 to TRBJ2-3; TRBD2 matches at 8 bases. The ends lost 2 bases at V and 6 bases at J; junction bases unmatched: 7. This CDR3 has 15 residues. Germline lookup yields CDR1 ENHRY and CDR2 SYGVKD. CDR3 nucleotide sequence: TGTGCCATCAGTGAGACTAGCGGAGGGGTGGATACGCAGTATTTT. This translates into CAISETSGGVDTQYF.

This clonotype has a count of ten or more. The V gene is TRBV6-5, the J gene TRBJ2-3; TRBD2 matches at 12 bases. CDR3 size: 16 residues. Germline CDR1 MNHEY, CDR2 SVGAGI. With V trimmed by 5 bases and J by 2 bases, 5 bases remained unmatched. The CDR3 spells CASSPWTSGATDTQYF. Written as DNA, the CDR3 is TGTGCCAGCAGTCCCTGGACTAGCGGGGCCACAGATACGCAGTATTTT.

The chain combines TRBV27 with TRBJ1-2; 7 nucleotides agree with TRBD1. J gave up 3 bases and V 3 bases, and 4 bases lay outside the gene matches. Germline V gives CDR1 MNHEY, CDR2 SMNVEV (reference sequence). The length of the CDR3 is 14 residues. CDR3 loop: CASSFSGTDYGYTF. CDR3 nucleotides: TGTGCCAGCAGTTTTTCCGGGACAGACTATGGCTACACCTTC.

The V gene is TRBV24-1, the J gene TRBJ2-2, with TRBD1 matching 10 bases. From germline, CDR1 is KGHDR and CDR2 SFDVKD. Unmatched junction bases numbered 17, after V lost 7 bases and J lost 1 base. This CDR3 has 20 amino acids. The DNA for the CDR3 is TGTGCCACCAGCAGGGGGGACCGACAGGGGGCCTTTAGGAACACCGGGGAGCTGTTTTTT. It specifies CATSRGDRQGAFRNTGELFF.

There are many counts of this clonotype. The chain carries TRBV3-1 and TRBJ2-3; 7 bases match TRBD2. The CDR3 length is 14 residues. Looked up from germline, CDR1 is LGHDT and CDR2 is YNNKEL (reference sequence). V shed 1 base, J shed 7 bases, and the junction held 5 bases outside the gene matches. CDR3 nucleotides: TGTGCCAGCAGCCAAGGAACTAGCGAAAATACGCAGTATTTT. It encodes CASSQGTSENTQYF.